This TCR beta chain was sequenced during a study of cytomegalovirus exposure and HLA in healthy donors. The CDR3 spans 17 residues. Germline-derived CDR1 and CDR2 are SGHRS and YFSETQ. The V and J ends lost 5 bases and 5 bases, in that order; junction bases with no gene match: 11. Both 60 Vbeta primers and 13 Jbeta primers went into the PCR. Repertoires were generated with immunoSEQ multiplex PCR, while TCRdb's copy carries only in-frame clones and drops some. The sample lists about 160,000 clones; approximately 72% were seen once. The V and J genes are TRBV5-1 and TRBJ2-5; 14 nucleotides match TRBD2. The TCR sequence derives from a man between 35 and 55 years old in good health and CMV-seropositive. Sequencing input: PBMCs. Written as DNA, the CDR3 is TGCGCCAGCAGTATGGGACTAGCGGGGGCCAACAGGGAGACCCAGTACTTC. Translated: CASSMGLAGANRETQYF.